This T cell receptor beta chain came from a study of shared clonotypes between healthy human individuals. General study findings and limits: There were few donors, and this limited the genetic and exposure-history diversity represented. Compared with memory subsets, naive subsets generally had larger estimated richness.

Trimming removed 0 bases from V and 7 bases from J, with 14 bases in between. The CDR3 sequence is 15 residues long. Germline-derived CDR1 and CDR2 are SGDLS and YYNGEE. At deep level, the assay was performed. The genomic DNA of each subset was split evenly across several immunoSEQ plates. Repertoires were generated with immunoSEQ multiplex PCR, while TCRdb's copy carries only in-frame clones and drops some. Here the sample spans roughly 650,000 clones, around 97% being singletons. Of note for this clone: What it binds is not known.

This chain connects TRBV9 to TRBJ2-1; a weak D match, TRBD2 (6 bases). The sequenced sample consisted of naive CD4+ T cells sorted from blood. The subset here: CD45RA+ positively selected. The TCR originated in a woman younger than 45 in good health. The CDR3 DNA is TGTGCCAGCAGCGTAGTCAGCGGGCAACTAAATGAGCAGTTCTTC. Translation gives CASSVVSGQLNEQFF.